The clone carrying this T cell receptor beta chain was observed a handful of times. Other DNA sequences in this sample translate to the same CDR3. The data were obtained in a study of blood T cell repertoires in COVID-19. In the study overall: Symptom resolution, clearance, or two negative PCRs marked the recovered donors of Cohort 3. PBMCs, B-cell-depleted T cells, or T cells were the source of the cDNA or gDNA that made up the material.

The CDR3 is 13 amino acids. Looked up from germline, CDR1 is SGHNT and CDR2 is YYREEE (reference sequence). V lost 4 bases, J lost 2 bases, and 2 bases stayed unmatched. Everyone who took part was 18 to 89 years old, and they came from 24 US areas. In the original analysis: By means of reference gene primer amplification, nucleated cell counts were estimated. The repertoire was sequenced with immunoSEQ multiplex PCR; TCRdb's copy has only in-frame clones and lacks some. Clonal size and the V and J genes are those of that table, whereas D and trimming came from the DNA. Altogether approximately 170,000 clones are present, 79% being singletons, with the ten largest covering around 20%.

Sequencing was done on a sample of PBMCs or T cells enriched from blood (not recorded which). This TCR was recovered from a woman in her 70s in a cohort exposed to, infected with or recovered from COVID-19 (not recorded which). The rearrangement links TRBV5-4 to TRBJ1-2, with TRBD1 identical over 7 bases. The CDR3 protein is CASSLDRNYGYTF. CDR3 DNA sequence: TGTGCCAGCAGCCTGGACAGGAACTATGGCTACACCTTC.